The 4 T cell receptor beta chains presented below share a single source sample, sequenced in a study of cytomegalovirus exposure and HLA in healthy donors. The PCR made use of 60 Vbeta and 13 Jbeta primers. The data were produced by immunoSEQ multiplex PCR, yet TCRdb's version contains in-frame clones alone and is incomplete. The table records over 120,000 clones, 77% of them present only once. Sequenced sample: PBMCs. The receptors were gathered from a male donor in good health and CMV-seronegative.

V is TRBV6-5 and J is TRBJ2-7, with 8 bases fitting TRBD1. Per the germline V gene, CDR1 is MNHEY and CDR2 is SVGAGI. With V trimmed by 4 bases and J by 2 bases, 10 bases remained unmatched. The length of the CDR3 is 16 residues. The chain's CDR3 is CASSFHGQGRAYEQYF. The CDR3 DNA is TGTGCCAGCAGTTTTCATGGACAGGGCCGTGCCTACGAGCAGTACTTC.

The chain recombines TRBV5-1 with TRBJ1-1, with a weak D call TRBD1 (6 bases). Germline CDR1 is SGHRS and CDR2 is YFSETQ. V lost 2 bases to trimming and J lost 11 bases, with 13 bases between them. This CDR3 is built from 12 residues. The CDR3 spells CASSFDRRNAFF. CDR3 nucleotide sequence: TGCGCCAGCAGCTTCGACAGGAGGAACGCTTTCTTT.

The chain employs TRBV27 and TRBJ2-1; 11 bases are shared with TRBD2. CDR3 size: 14 residues. Trimming removed 6 bases from V and 4 bases from J; junction bases left unmatched: 2. Germline CDR1 and CDR2: MNHEY and SMNVEV (reference sequence). The CDR3 nucleotides are TGTGCCAGCAGACTAGCGGGAGTATACAATGAGCAGTTCTTC. Translating it yields CASRLAGVYNEQFF.

V gene TRBV7-3 combines with J gene TRBJ2-5; tentatively, D is TRBD2 (5 bases). Germline V lookup: CDR1 SGHTA, CDR2 FQGTGA. CDR3 length: 12 residues. V dropped 4 bases and J dropped 6 bases, with 9 bases sitting between them. This chain's CDR3 is CASSSPGKTQYF. DNA for the CDR3: TGTGCCAGCAGCTCCCCGGGGAAGACCCAGTACTTC.